Detailed here is one T cell receptor (beta chain). Its antigen is as yet unknown. Using immunoSEQ multiplex PCR, the repertoire was profiled, and TCRdb retains in-frame clones only, with some absent. Of roughly 25,000 clones in the sample, approximately 88% were seen once. This specimen comes from a study of T cells in localized non-small cell lung cancer. Whole-study results and caveats: Median approximately 58 top-100 tumor clones were shared with paired adjacent lung. Uninvolved adjacent lung had the highest recorded T cell clonality, with tumor below it. As only one tumor region underwent sequencing, heterogeneity remains possible.

CDR3 length: 14 residues. Germline lookup yields CDR1 SGHVS and CDR2 FQNEAQ. V lost 1 base and J 3 bases, leaving 7 bases between the germline ends. The receptor was isolated from a man aged 35 to 69 with stage II lung adenocarcinoma. Sequencing used PBMCs, obtained before any cancer treatment. V and J are TRBV7-8 and TRBJ1-5, with D hard to call. The CDR3 loop reads CASSLDGNNQPQHF. CDR3 nucleotides: TGTGCCAGCAGCTTAGATGGGAACAATCAGCCCCAGCATTTT.